The clone carrying this T cell receptor beta chain was recorded many times. Its matching antigen is unknown. These data come from a study of metastatic and nonmetastatic thyroid tumors. Study at large: Where malignant and benign thyroid patients were concerned, repertoires were compared across blood and tumor or nodule tissue.

All patients were untreated before thyroid surgery. As handled by the study authors: It was from CDR3 differences across clinicopathological groups that a distant-metastasis classifier for papillary thyroid cancer was built. TCRdb re-called the PCR reads via MiXCR. The V and J calls and clone size come from TCRdb's table, not from the authors' own analysis. The repertoire holds roughly 98,000 clones, 14% to 15% seen once, with roughly 3.6% in the top ten. General observations from the study: Patients with malignant thyroid tumors reportedly had significantly higher TCR beta diversity than those with benign nodules, in blood and tumor.

Input material: blood. The source of this sequence is a female donor with papillary thyroid cancer or a benign thyroid nodule (not recorded which). Some clones in this sample may be carry-over from other donors' samples.

CDR3 loop: CASSPGGKGYGYTF. CDR3 in DNA: TGTGCCAGCAGCCCAGGGGGCAAAGGCTATGGCTACACCTTC. The chain links TRBV7-3 to TRBJ1-2; TRBD1 matches at 8 bases. Germline V gives CDR1 SGHTA, CDR2 FQGTGA. The CDR3 contains 14 residues. The ends lost 5 bases at V and 4 bases at J; junction bases unmatched: 6. The full variable domain, in which reference TRBV7-3 and TRBJ1-2 provide the parts outside the CDR3, is GAGVSQTPSNKVTEKGKYVELRCDPISGHTALYWYRQSLGQGPEFLIYFQGTGAADDSGLPNDRFFAVRPEGSVSTLKIQRTERGDSAVYLCASSPGGKGYGYTFGSGTRLTVV.